This is a list of T cell receptor beta chains from one sample in a study of cytomegalovirus exposure and HLA in healthy donors. The protocol was immunoSEQ multiplex PCR, while the TCRdb copy is restricted to in-frame clones and leaves out a portion. The sample has around 210,000 clones. Sample: PBMCs. The source of these receptors is a woman aged 30 to 39 in good health and CMV-seropositive. The conserved cysteine and the conserved F or W are not part of the CDR3 here. Each record gives: J gene, V gene, CDR3 protein.

TRBJ2-3 | TRBV5-1 | ASSLAGPRGVDTQY
TRBJ2-1 | TRBV5-6 | ASSLERGRKDNEQF
TRBJ1-3 | TRBV9 | ASATDRAGNTIY
TRBJ1-2 | TRBV5-1 | ASSLSTGGFDYGYT
TRBJ2-1 | TRBV7-2 | ASRTTHNEQF
TRBJ2-3 | TRBV5-1 | ASSLRGRTDTQY
TRBJ1-1 | TRBV5-1 | ASLEDGMGTEAF
TRBJ2-7 | TRBV7-2 | ASSPRTGGYEQY
TRBJ2-1 | TRBV7-9 | ASNPRDRDSYNEQF
TRBJ1-4 | TRBV29-1 | SVVQGSTNEKLF
TRBJ1-3 | TRBV7-2 | ASSRRDSGNTIY
TRBJ2-5 | TRBV9 | ASSVGPQGETQY
TRBJ2-7 | TRBV5-4 | ASSVGQFYEQY
TRBJ2-1 | TRBV5-1 | ASSSSAGGYNEQF
TRBJ1-1 | TRBV29-1 | SVRGEGGHTEAF
TRBJ2-3 | TRBV6-5 | ASSWDERGVTDTQY
TRBJ1-1 | TRBV7-2 | ASSTYGDSETEAF
TRBJ1-1 | TRBV4-1 | ASSSGKQGYTEAF
TRBJ2-3 | TRBV6-5 | ASSNSGYTDTQY
TRBJ1-4 | TRBV4-1 | ASSRTQGGSEKLF
TRBJ1-2 | TRBV30 | ACRTVANYGYT
TRBJ1-4 | TRBV25-1 | ASSESRTGLTNEKLF
TRBJ2-7 | TRBV5-1 | ASSPGVEGEQY
TRBJ1-2 | TRBV11-3 | ASSLGGGLDYGYT
TRBJ2-1 | TRBV7-8 | ASSLGLDSNEQF
TRBJ2-7 | TRBV9 | ASSSGLAGGWGEQY
TRBJ1-2 | TRBV4-1 | ASSQDPMPTEDNYGYT
TRBJ2-1 | TRBV7-4 | ASSSSTRTGNNEQF
TRBJ2-2 | TRBV4-1 | ASSQGTANTGELF
TRBJ2-2 | TRBV25-1 | ASSKRNTGELF
TRBJ2-7 | TRBV28 | ASSFPGQGYEQY
TRBJ2-3 | TRBV7-2 | ASSFAGRTDTQY
TRBJ1-1 | TRBV2 | ASSGQGLLNTEAF
TRBJ2-7 | TRBV19 | ASRTGTSIDEQY
TRBJ2-1 | TRBV27 | ASSLSIGLAFEQF
TRBJ2-5 | TRBV5-1 | ASRETSGSETQY